This TCR beta chain was profiled in a study of T cells in Graves' hyperthyroidism and ophthalmopathy. Study-wide results and limits: In the blood, most expanded thyroid clonotypes above 0.001 appeared as well.

Germline trimming cut 4 bases from V and 4 bases from J; bases unmatched to any gene: 7. Germline assignment: CDR1 SGHAT and CDR2 FQDESV (reference sequence). The CDR3 is 14 residues long. Among ophthalmopathy patients, the Clinical Activity Score reached at least 3, the NOSPECS grade reached at least 4, and duration remained under 3 months. This clonotype was detected ten times or more. Its antigen remains unidentified. RNA transcripts yielded amplified TCR beta CDR3 regions. The HTBI set primed first-round TCR CDR3 RT-PCR. TCRdb used MiXCR to reprocess the multiplex PCR reads, holding one entry per CDR3 protein. Among approximately 330,000 distinct CDR3 sequences listed, roughly 13% were seen once.

The sequenced material came from blood. V and J are TRBV11-1 and TRBJ2-7, with 7 bases aligning to TRBD1. This clonotype was obtained from a woman aged 40 to 55 with Graves' ophthalmopathy. The CDR3 region is CASSYTGVGYEQYF. CDR3 coding DNA: TGTGCCAGCAGCTACACAGGGGTGGGTTACGAGCAGTACTTC.